This T cell receptor beta chain came from a study of preoperative IRX-2 immunotherapy in early breast cancer. Documented treatment: preoperative locoregional IRX-2 cytokine immunotherapy. Patients received preoperative, locoregional IRX-2 cytokine immunotherapy in a phase Ib study. This table comes from immunoSEQ multiplex PCR, and its TCRdb copy is limited to in-frame clones, with some not included. Among around 88,000 clones listed, roughly 90% were seen once. The CDR3 covers 13 residues. V dropped 6 bases and J dropped 8; count of bases not matched to a gene: 7. Germline CDR1 reads LGHNT; CDR2 reads FRNRAP.

The TCR comes from a human donor with breast cancer. V usage is TRBV12-5 and J usage is TRBJ1-1; 9 nucleotides agree with TRBD1. The material was tumor tissue, obtained after IRX-2 immunotherapy. The CDR3 here is CASGPGQGREAFF. As DNA, the CDR3 is TGTGCTAGTGGACCTGGACAGGGGAGGGAAGCTTTCTTT.